Reported below is one TCR beta chain. This entry belongs to a study of blood T cell repertoires in COVID-19. Clones were read by immunoSEQ multiplex PCR, and TCRdb kept only the in-frame ones, dropping some. This table has under 300,000 clones, 88% appearing once. Trimming shortened V by 1 base and J by 6 bases, and 13 bases separated the two germline ends. Germline CDR1 and CDR2: LGHNA and YNFKEQ. The CDR3 is 15 amino acids. The source material was peripheral blood. This chain connects TRBV4-2 to TRBJ1-5, with D possibly matching TRBD1 (5 bases). This receptor was identified in a woman in her 40s who had recovered from COVID-19. The CDR3 loop is CASSQGRSGGQPQHF. CDR3 sequence (DNA): TGTGCCAGCAGCCAAGGACGGTCGGGGGGTCAGCCCCAGCATTTT.